The present entry profiles one T cell receptor (beta chain) with its context. What it binds is unknown. Cryopreserved PBMCs provided about 2 micrograms of genomic DNA for the TCR beta libraries. The sample is drawn from a study of cytotoxic CD8 clonotypes in ibrutinib-treated CLL. Study summary: After treatment lasting a median 12 months, range 6 to 36, response samples were collected.

Overall study findings and caveats: On treatment, the uncommon public clonotypes contracted or remained stable.

Here immunoSEQ multiplex PCR was the method, and the copy in TCRdb shows in-frame clones only, minus some. Among about 24,000 clones listed, approximately 71% were seen once. Material: PBMCs, obtained after 12 months of ibrutinib treatment. The sequence derives from a human donor with chronic lymphocytic leukemia.

The CDR3 nucleotides read TGCGCCAGCAGTGAGTCGGTTGGAAAAGAGACCCAGTACTTC. This sequence encodes CASSESVGKETQYF. V is TRBV10-1 and J is TRBJ2-5; D is uncertain. This CDR3 comprises 14 residues. Germline CDR1 and CDR2: WNHNN and SYGVQD (reference sequence). The V end was cut by 0 bases, the J end by 3 bases, with 8 bases between.